This record looks at one TCR beta chain sequence and its context. What it binds is not known. The data were taken from a study of shared clonotypes between healthy human individuals. Repertoires were generated with immunoSEQ multiplex PCR, while TCRdb's copy carries only in-frame clones and drops some. The sample records around 2.3 million clones, 90% to 96% being singletons. General observations from the study: Among a few donors, roughly 5% of naive CD4 clonotypes were found in common. Read depth was anticipated to influence clonotype sharing among donors.

Per germline, CDR1 SNHLY and CDR2 FYNNEI. Trimming left V 0 bases short and J 7 bases short, with 14 bases between. This CDR3 has 15 amino acids. The TCR was taken from a man between 18 and 35 years old in good health. Source material: naive CD4+ T cells sorted from blood. Subset denoted: CD45RA+ positively selected. V usage is TRBV2 and J usage is TRBJ2-3; unclear D gene. CDR3 nucleotide sequence: TGTGCCAGCAGTGAAGCGCTTCCGGCTGGTTATACGCAGTATTTT. It yields the protein CASSEALPAGYTQYF.